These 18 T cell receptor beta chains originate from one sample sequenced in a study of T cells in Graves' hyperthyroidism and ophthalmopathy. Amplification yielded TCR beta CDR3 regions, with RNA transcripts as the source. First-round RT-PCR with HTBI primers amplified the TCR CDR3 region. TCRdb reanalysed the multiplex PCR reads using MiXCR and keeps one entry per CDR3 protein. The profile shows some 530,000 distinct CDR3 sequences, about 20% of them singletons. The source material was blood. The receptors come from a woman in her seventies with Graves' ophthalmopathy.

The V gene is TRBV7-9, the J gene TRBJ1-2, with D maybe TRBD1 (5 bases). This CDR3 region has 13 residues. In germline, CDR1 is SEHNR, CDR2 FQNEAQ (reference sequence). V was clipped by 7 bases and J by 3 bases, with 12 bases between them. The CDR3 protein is CASTVGADYGYTF. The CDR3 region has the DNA TGTGCCAGCACCGTAGGGGCAGACTATGGCTACACCTTC.

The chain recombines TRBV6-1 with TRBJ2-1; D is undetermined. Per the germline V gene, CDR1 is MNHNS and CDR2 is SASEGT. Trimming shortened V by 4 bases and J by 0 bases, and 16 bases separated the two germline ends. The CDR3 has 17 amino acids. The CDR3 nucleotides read TGTGCCAGCAGTGCCAAACCCCGGGTAAGCTCCTACAATGAGCAGTTCTTC. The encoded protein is CASSAKPRVSSYNEQFF.

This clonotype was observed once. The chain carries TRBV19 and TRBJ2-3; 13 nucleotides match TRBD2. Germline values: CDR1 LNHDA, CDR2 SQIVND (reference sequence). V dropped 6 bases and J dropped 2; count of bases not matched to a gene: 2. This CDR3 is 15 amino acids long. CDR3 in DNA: TGTGCCAGTAGGACTAGCGGGGGGCTCACAGATACGCAGTATTTT. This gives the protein CASRTSGGLTDTQYF.

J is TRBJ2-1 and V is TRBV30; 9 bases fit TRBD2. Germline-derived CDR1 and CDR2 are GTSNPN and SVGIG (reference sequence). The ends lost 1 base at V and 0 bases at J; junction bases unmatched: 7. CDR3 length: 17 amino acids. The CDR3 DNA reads TGTGCCTGGAGTGAGCGACTAGCGGAAAGCTCCTACAATGAGCAGTTCTTC. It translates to CAWSERLAESSYNEQFF. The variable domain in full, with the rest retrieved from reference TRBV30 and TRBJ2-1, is SQTIHQWPATLVQPVGSPLSLECTVEGTSNPNLYWYRQAAGRGLQLLFYSVGIGQISSEVPQNLSASRPQDRQFILSSKKLLLSDSGFYLCAWSERLAESSYNEQFFGPGTRLTVL.

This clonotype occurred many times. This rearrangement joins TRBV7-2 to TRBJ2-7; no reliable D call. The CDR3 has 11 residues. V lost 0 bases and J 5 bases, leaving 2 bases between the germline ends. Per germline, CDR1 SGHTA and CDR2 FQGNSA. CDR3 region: CASSLADEQYF. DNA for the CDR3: TGTGCCAGCAGCTTAGCCGACGAGCAGTACTTC.

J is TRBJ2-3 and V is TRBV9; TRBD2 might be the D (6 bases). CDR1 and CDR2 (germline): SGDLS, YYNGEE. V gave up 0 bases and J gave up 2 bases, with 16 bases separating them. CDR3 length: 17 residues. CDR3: CASSVGGLSGTTDTQYF. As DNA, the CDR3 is TGTGCCAGCAGCGTAGGGGGTCTTAGCGGAACCACAGATACGCAGTATTTT. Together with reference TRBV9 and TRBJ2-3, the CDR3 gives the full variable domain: DSGVTQTPKHLITATGQRVTLRCSPRSGDLSVYWYQQSLDQGLQFLIQYYNGEERAKGNILERFSAQQFPDLHSELNLSSLELGDSALYFCASSVGGLSGTTDTQYFGPGTRLTVL.

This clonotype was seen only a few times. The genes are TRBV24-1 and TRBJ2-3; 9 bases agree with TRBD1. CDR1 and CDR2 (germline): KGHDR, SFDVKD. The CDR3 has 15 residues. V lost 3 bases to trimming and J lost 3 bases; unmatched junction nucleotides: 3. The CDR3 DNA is TGTGCCACCAGTGATCCGGGACAGGGTACAGATACGCAGTATTTT. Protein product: CATSDPGQGTDTQYF.

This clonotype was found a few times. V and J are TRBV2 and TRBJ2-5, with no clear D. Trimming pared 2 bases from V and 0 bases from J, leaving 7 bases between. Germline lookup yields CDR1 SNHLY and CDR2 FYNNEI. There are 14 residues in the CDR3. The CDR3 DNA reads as TGTGCCAGCAGTGAAACAGAGTACCAAGAGACCCAGTACTTC. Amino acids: CASSETEYQETQYF.

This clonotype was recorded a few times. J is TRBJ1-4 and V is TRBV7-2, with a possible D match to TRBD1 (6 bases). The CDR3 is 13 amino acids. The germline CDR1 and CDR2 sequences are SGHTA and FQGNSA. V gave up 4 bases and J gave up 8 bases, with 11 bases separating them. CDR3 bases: TGTGCCAGCAGCTCAGGGGAAGGAGAAAAACTGTTTTTT. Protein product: CASSSGEGEKLFF.

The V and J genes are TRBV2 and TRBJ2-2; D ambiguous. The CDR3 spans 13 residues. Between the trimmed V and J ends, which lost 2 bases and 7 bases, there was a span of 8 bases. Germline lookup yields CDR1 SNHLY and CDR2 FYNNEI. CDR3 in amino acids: CASSEKVGGELFF. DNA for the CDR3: TGTGCCAGCAGTGAAAAGGTTGGCGGGGAGCTGTTTTTT.

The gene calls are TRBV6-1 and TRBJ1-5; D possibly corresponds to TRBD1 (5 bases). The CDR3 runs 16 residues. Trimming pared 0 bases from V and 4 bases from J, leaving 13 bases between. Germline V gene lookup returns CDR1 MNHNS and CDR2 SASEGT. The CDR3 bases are TGTGCCAGCAGTGAAGCGGTGGCAGGGATGAATCAGCCCCAGCATTTT. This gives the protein CASSEAVAGMNQPQHF.

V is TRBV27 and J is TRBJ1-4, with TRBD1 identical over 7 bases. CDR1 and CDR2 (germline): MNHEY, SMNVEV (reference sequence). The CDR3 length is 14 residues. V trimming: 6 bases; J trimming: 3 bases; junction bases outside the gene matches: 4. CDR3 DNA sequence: TGTGCCAGCAGAGACAGGGCAGCTAATGAAAAACTGTTTTTT. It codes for CASRDRAANEKLFF.

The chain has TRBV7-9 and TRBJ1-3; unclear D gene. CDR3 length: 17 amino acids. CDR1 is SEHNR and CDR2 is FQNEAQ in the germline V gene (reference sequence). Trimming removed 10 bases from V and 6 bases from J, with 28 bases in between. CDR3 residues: CATPPRAAIRLKNTIYF. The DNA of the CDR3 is TGTGCCACCCCGCCCCGGGCCGCCATCCGCCTGAAAAACACCATATATTTT.

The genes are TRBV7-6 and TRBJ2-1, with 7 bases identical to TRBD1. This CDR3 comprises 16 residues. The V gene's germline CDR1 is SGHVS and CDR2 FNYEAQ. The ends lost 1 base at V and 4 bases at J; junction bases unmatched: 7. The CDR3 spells CASSLVAGGVYNEQFF. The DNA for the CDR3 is TGTGCCAGCAGCTTAGTCGCAGGGGGAGTTTACAATGAGCAGTTCTTC. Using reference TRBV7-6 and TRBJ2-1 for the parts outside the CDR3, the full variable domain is GAGVSQSPRYKVTKRGQDVALRCDPISGHVSLYWYRQALGQGPEFLTYFNYEAQQDKSGLPNDRFSAERPEGSISTLTIQRTEQRDSAMYRCASSLVAGGVYNEQFFGPGTRLTVL.

The CDR3 DNA is TGTGCCAGCAGCGCGGGGGGTGATCGGCCCCAGCATTTT. Translated, it gives CASSAGGDRPQHF. The rearrangement links TRBV28 to TRBJ1-5; weak D call: TRBD1 (5 bases). This CDR3 region has 13 residues. Germline V lookup: CDR1 MDHEN, CDR2 SYDVKM. Trimming left V 6 bases short and J 9 bases short, with 15 bases between.

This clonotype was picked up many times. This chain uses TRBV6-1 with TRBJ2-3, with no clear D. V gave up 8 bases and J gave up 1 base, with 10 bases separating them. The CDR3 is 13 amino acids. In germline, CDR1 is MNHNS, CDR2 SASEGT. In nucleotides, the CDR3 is TGTGCCAGCGGCCCGCCCCGCACAGATACGCAGTATTTT. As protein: CASGPPRTDTQYF.

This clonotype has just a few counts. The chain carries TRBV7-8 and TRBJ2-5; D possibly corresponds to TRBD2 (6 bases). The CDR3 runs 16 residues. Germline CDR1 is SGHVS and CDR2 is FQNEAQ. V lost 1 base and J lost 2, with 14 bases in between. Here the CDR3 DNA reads TGTGCCAGCAGCTTAGGCGGCGGGATCTGGCAAGAGACCCAGTACTTC. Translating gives CASSLGGGIWQETQYF.

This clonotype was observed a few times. The CDR3 protein is CATSFCEQYF. The CDR3 DNA is TGTGCCACCAGCTTCTGCGAGCAGTACTTC. The V and J genes are TRBV24-1 and TRBJ2-7; no clear D gene. Trimming shortened V by 7 bases and J by 6 bases, and 6 bases separated the two germline ends. The CDR3 length is 10 residues. Germline V gives CDR1 KGHDR, CDR2 SFDVKD.